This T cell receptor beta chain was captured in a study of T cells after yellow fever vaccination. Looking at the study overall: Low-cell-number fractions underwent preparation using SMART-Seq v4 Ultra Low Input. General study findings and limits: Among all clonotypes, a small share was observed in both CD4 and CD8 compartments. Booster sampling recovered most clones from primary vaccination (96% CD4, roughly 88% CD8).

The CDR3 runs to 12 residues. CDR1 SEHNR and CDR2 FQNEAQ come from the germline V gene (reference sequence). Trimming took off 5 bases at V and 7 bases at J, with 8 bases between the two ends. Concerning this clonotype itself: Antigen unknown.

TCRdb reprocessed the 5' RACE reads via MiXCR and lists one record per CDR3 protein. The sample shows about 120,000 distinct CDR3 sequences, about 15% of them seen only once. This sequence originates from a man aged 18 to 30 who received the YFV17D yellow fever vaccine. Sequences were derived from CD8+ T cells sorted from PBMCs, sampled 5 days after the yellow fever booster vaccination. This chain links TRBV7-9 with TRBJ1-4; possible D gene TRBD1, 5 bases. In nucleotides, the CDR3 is TGTGCCAGCAGCCAGGGACGTGAAAAACTGTTTTTT. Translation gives CASSQGREKLFF. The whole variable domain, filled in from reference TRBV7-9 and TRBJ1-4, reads DTGVSQNPRHKITKRGQNVTFRCDPISEHNRLYWYRQTLGQGPEFLTYFQNEAQLEKSRLLSDRFSAERPKGSFSTLEIQRTEQGDSAMYLCASSQGREKLFFGSGTQLSVL.